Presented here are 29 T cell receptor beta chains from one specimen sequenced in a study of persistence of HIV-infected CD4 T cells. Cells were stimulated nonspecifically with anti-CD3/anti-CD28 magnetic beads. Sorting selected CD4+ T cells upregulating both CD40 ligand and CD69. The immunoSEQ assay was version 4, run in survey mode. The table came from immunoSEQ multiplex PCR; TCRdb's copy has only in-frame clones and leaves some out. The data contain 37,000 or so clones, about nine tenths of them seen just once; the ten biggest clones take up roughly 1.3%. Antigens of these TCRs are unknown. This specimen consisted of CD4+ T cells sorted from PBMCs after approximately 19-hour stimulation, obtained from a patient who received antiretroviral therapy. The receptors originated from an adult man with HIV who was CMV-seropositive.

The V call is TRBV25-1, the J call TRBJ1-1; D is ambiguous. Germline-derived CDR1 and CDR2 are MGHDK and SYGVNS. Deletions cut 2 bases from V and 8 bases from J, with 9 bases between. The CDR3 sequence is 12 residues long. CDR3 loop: CASSEGYREAFF. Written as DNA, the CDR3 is TGTGCCAGCAGTGAAGGGTACAGAGAAGCTTTCTTT.

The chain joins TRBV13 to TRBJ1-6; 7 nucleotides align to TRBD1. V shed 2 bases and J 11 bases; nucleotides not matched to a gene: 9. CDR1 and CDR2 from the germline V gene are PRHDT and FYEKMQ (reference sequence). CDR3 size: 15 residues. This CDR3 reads CASSLLRGRDPPLHF. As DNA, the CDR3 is TGTGCCAGCAGCTTACTCAGGGGGAGGGATCCACCCCTCCACTTT.

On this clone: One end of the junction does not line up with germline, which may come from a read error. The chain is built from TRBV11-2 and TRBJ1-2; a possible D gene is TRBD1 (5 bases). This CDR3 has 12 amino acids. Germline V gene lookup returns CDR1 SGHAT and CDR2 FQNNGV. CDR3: CASSFRDYGYTF. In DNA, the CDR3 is TGTGCCAGCAGCTTCCGGGACTACGGCTACACCTTC.

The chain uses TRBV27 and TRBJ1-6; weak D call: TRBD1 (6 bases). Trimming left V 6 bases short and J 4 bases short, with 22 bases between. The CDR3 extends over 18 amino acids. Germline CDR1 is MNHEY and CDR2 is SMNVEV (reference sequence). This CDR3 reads CASSFMTGETIYNSPLHF. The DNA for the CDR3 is TGTGCCAGCAGCTTCATGACAGGAGAAACTATTTATAATTCACCCCTCCACTTT.

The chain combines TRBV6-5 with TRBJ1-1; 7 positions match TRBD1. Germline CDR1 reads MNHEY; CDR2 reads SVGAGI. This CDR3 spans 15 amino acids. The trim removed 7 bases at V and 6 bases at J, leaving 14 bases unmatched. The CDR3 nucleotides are TGTGCCAGCAACCCAACAGGGGAGAATCCACCTGAAGCTTTCTTT. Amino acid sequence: CASNPTGENPPEAFF.

In DNA, the CDR3 is TGTGCCTGGAGTCCCCGAGACAGGGCCGGTGGCTACACCTTC. Protein: CAWSPRDRAGGYTF. The chain uses TRBV30 and TRBJ1-2; 7 bases are shared with TRBD1. From germline, CDR1 is GTSNPN and CDR2 SVGIG (reference sequence). V was clipped by 2 bases and J by 7 bases; unmatched bases: 10. The CDR3 extends over 14 amino acids. Looking up the rest from reference TRBV30 and TRBJ1-2 gives the full variable domain: SQTIHQWPATLVQPVGSPLSLECTVEGTSNPNLYWYRQAAGRGLQLLFYSVGIGQISSEVPQNLSASRPQDRQFILSSKKLLLSDSGFYLCAWSPRDRAGGYTFGSGTRLTVV.

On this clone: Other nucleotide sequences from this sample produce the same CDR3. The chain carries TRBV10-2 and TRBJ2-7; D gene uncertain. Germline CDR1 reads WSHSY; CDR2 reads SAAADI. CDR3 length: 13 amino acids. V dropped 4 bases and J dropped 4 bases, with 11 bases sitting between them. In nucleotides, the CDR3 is TGCGCCAGCAGTGCTCAGTTGGGTTACGAGCAGTACTTC. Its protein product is CASSAQLGYEQYF.

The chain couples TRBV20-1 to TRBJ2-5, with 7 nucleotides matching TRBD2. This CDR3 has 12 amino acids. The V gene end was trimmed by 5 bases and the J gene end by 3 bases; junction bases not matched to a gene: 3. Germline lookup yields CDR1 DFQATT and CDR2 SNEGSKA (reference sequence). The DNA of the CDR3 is TGCAGTGCTCGTGGGGGGGAAGAGACCCAGTACTTC. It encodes CSARGGEETQYF.

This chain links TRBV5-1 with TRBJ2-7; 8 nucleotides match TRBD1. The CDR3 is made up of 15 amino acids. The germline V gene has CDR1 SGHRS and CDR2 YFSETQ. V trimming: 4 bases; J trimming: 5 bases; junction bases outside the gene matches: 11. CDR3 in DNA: TGCGCCAGCAGCGCCGGACAGGGTAAAAGCGACGAGCAGTACTTC. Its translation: CASSAGQGKSDEQYF. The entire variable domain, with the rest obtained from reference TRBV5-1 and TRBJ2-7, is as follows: KAGVTQTPRYLIKTRGQQVTLSCSPISGHRSVSWYQQTPGQGLQFLFEYFSETQRNKGNFPGRFSGRQFSNSRSEMNVSTLELGDSALYLCASSAGQGKSDEQYFGPGTRLTVT.

The CDR3 is CASSSSSGFSYNEQFF. The CDR3 DNA reads as TGCGCCAGCAGCTCTTCTAGCGGATTTTCCTACAATGAGCAGTTCTTC. This chain uses TRBV5-1 with TRBJ2-1; 7 bases agree with TRBD2. V was clipped by 3 bases and J by 1 base; unmatched bases: 7. The CDR3 is made up of 16 amino acids. CDR1 and CDR2 from the germline V gene are SGHRS and YFSETQ.

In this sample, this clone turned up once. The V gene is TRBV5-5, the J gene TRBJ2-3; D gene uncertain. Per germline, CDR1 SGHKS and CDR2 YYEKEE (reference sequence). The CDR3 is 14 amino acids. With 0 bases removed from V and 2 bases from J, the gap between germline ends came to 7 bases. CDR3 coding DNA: TGTGCCAGCAGCTTGGGGCAGAACACAGATACGCAGTATTTT. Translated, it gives CASSLGQNTDTQYF.

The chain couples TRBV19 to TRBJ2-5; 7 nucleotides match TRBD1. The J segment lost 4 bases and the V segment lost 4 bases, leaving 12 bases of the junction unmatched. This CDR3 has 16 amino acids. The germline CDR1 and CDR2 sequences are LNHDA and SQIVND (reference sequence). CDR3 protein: CASSSYRDSVRETQYF. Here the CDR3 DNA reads TGTGCCAGTAGTAGTTACAGGGACAGTGTTCGAGAGACCCAGTACTTC.

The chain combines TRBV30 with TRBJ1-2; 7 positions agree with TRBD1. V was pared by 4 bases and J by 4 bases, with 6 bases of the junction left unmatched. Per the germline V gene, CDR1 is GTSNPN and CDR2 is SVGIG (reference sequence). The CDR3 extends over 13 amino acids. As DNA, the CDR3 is TGTGCCTGGAAAGTGTCAGGGGGCTATGGCTACACCTTC. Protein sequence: CAWKVSGGYGYTF.

DNA of the CDR3: TGCGCCCCCCAGAAGGCGGGAGTATATTATACGCAGTATTTT. Protein sequence: CAPQKAGVYYTQYF. The chain carries TRBV10-1 and TRBJ2-3; 7 positions agree with TRBD2. V shed 11 bases, J shed 7 bases, and the junction held 15 bases outside the gene matches. The CDR3 runs 14 residues. Per germline, CDR1 WNHNN and CDR2 SYGVQD (reference sequence).

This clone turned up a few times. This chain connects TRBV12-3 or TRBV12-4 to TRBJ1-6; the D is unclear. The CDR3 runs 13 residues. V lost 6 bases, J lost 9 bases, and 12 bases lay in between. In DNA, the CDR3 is TGTGCCAGCAGAAGAACCCGGGTTTCACCCCTCCACTTT. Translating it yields CASRRTRVSPLHF.

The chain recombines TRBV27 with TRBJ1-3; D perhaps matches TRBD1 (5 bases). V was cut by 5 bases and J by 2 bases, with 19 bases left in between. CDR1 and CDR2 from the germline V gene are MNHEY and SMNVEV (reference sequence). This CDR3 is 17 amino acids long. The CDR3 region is CASSPSLKGRAGNTIYF. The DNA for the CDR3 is TGTGCCAGCAGTCCCTCATTGAAGGGGCGAGCTGGAAACACCATATATTTT.

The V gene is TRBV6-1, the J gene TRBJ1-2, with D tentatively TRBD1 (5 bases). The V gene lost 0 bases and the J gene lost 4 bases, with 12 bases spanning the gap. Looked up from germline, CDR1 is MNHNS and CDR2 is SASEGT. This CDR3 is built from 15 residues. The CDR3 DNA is TGTGCCAGCAGTGAAGCCGAGGGACTTAGCTATGGCTACACCTTC. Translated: CASSEAEGLSYGYTF.

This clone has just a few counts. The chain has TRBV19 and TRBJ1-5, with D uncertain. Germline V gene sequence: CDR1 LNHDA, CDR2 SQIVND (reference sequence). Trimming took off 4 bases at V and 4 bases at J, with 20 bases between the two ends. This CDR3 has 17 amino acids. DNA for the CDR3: TGTGCCAGTAGTACGATTCGGACGGGCCTCGCTAATCAGCCCCAGCATTTT. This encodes CASSTIRTGLANQPQHF. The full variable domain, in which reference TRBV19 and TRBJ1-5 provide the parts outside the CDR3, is DGGITQSPKYLFRKEGQNVTLSCEQNLNHDAMYWYRQDPGQGLRLIYYSQIVNDFQKGDIAEGYSVSREKKESFPLTVTSAQKNPTAFYLCASSTIRTGLANQPQHFGDGTRLSIL.

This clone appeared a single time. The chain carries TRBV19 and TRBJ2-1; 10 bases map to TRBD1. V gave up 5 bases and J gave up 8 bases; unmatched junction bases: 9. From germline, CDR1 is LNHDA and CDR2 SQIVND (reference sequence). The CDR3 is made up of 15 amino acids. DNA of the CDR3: TGTGCCAGTAGTGTGAAGACAGGGGGCAAGGATGAGCAGTTCTTC. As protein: CASSVKTGGKDEQFF.

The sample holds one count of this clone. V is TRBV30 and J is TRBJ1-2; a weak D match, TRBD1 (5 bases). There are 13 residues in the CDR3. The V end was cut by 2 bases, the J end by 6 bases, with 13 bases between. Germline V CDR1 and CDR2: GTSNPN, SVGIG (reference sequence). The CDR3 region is CAWSPKRGHGYTF. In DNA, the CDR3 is TGTGCCTGGAGTCCGAAACGGGGACATGGCTACACCTTC. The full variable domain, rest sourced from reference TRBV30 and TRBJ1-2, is SQTIHQWPATLVQPVGSPLSLECTVEGTSNPNLYWYRQAAGRGLQLLFYSVGIGQISSEVPQNLSASRPQDRQFILSSKKLLLSDSGFYLCAWSPKRGHGYTFGSGTRLTVV.

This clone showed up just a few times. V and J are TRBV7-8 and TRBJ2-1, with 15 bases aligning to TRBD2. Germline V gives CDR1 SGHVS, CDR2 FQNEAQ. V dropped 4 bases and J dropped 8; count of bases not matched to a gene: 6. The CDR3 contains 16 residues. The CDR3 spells CASSSGTSGRFDEQFF. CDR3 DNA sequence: TGTGCCAGCAGCTCCGGGACTAGCGGGAGGTTCGATGAGCAGTTCTTC.

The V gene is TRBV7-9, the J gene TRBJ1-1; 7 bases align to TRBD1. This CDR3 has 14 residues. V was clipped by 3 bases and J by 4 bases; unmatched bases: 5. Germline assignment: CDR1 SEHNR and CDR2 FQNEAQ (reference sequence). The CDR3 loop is CASSFTDRVTEAFF. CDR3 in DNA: TGTGCCAGCAGCTTTACAGACAGGGTCACTGAAGCTTTCTTT.

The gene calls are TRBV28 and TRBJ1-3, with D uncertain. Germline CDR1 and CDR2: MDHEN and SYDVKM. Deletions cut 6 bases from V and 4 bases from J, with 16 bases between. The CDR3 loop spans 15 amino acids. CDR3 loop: CASRGERKSGNTIYF. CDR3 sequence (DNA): TGTGCCAGCAGGGGAGAGCGGAAGTCCGGAAACACCATATATTTT.

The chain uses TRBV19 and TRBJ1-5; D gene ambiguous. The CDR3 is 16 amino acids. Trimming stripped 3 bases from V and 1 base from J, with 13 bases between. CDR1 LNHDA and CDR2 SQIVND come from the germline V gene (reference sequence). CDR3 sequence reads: CASSMVRSGSNQPQHF. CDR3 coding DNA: TGTGCCAGTAGTATGGTGCGTAGTGGGAGCAATCAGCCCCAGCATTTT.

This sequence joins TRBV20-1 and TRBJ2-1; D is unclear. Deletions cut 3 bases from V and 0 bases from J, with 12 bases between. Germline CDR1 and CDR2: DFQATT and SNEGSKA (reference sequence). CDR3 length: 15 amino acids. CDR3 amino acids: CSASGSSGSYNEQFF. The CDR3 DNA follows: TGCAGTGCTAGTGGTAGCTCTGGCTCCTACAATGAGCAGTTCTTC.

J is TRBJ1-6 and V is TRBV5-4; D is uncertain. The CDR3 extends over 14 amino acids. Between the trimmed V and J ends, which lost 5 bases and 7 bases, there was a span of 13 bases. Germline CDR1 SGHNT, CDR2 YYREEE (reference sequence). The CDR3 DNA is TGTGCCAGCAGGTCGGGGTCCCTGAATTCACCCCTCCACTTT. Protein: CASRSGSLNSPLHF.

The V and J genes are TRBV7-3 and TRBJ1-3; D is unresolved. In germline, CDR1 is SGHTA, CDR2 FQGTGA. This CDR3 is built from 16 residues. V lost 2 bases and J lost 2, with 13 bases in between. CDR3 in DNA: TGTGCCAGCAGCTTAGTCCCCCAAGGTCCTGGAAACACCATATATTTT. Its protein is CASSLVPQGPGNTIYF.

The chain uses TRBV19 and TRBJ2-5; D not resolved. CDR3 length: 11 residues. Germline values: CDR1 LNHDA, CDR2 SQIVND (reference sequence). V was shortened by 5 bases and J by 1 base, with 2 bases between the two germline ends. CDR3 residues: CASSAQETQYF. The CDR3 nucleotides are TGTGCCAGTAGTGCCCAAGAGACCCAGTACTTC.

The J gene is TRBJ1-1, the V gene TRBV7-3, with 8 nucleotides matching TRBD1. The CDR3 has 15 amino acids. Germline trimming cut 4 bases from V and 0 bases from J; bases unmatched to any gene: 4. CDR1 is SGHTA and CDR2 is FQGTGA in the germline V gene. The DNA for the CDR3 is TGTGCCAGCAGCTCTTGGGACAGGATGAACACTGAAGCTTTCTTT. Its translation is CASSSWDRMNTEAFF.